These T cell receptor beta chains were read from a single sample in a study of cytomegalovirus exposure and HLA in healthy donors. Measured with immunoSEQ multiplex PCR; TCRdb has only the in-frame clones, and not every one. The table includes about 200,000 clones, about three quarters detected once. Specimen: PBMCs. The receptors shown here come from a woman aged 30 to 39 in good health and CMV-seronegative. Both conserved end residues are part of each CDR3. The order of the fields is J gene, D gene, V gene, clone size, CDR3 protein, CDR3 DNA. The D gene is left open where the match is weak. The size of a clone is reported for some rows only, either as once, few or many, or as a class for expanded clones.

j_gene: TRBJ2-2
d_gene: NA
v_gene: TRBV29-1
abundance: NA
CDR3aa: CSAERGVGGSGELFF
CDR3nt: TGCAGCGCTGAAAGGGGAGTGGGGGGATCCGGGGAGCTGTTTTTT

j_gene: TRBJ2-3
d_gene: NA
v_gene: TRBV9
abundance: NA
CDR3aa: CASSVGGGDTQYF
CDR3nt: TGTGCCAGCAGCGTAGGAGGGGGTGATACGCAGTATTTT

j_gene: TRBJ1-1
d_gene: NA
v_gene: TRBV7-9
abundance: NA
CDR3aa: CASSPKGSSNTEAFF
CDR3nt: TGTGCCAGCAGCCCGAAAGGGAGCTCAAACACTGAAGCTTTCTTT

j_gene: TRBJ2-6
d_gene: NA
v_gene: TRBV29-1
abundance: NA
CDR3aa: CSVLGSGANVLTF
CDR3nt: TGCAGCGTTTTAGGGAGTGGGGCCAACGTCCTGACTTTC

j_gene: TRBJ1-1
d_gene: TRBD1
v_gene: TRBV7-8
abundance: few
CDR3aa: CASSLTTGANTEAFF
CDR3nt: TGTGCCAGCAGCTTAACCACAGGGGCGAACACTGAAGCTTTCTTT

j_gene: TRBJ1-3
d_gene: NA
v_gene: TRBV14
abundance: once
CDR3aa: CASSQDGQDSGNTIYF
CDR3nt: TGTGCCAGCAGCCAAGATGGCCAGGACTCTGGAAACACCATATATTTT

j_gene: TRBJ1-1
d_gene: NA
v_gene: TRBV28
abundance: NA
CDR3aa: CASSPPLTEAFF
CDR3nt: TGTGCCAGCAGTCCCCCTTTGACTGAAGCTTTCTTT

j_gene: TRBJ1-2
d_gene: TRBD1
v_gene: TRBV6-5
abundance: NA
CDR3aa: CASSYEGAGGYTF
CDR3nt: TGTGCCAGCAGTTACGAGGGGGCCGGTGGCTACACCTTC

j_gene: TRBJ2-3
d_gene: NA
v_gene: TRBV7-3
abundance: many
CDR3aa: CASSHTGDTQYF
CDR3nt: TGTGCCAGCAGTCATACAGGAGATACGCAGTATTTT

j_gene: TRBJ2-7
d_gene: TRBD1
v_gene: TRBV18
abundance: NA
CDR3aa: CASSEGTGGSYEQYF
CDR3nt: TGTGCCAGCTCAGAAGGGACAGGCGGTTCCTACGAGCAGTACTTC

j_gene: TRBJ2-1
d_gene: TRBD2
v_gene: TRBV7-7
abundance: NA
CDR3aa: CASSPGTSGGAFNEQFF
CDR3nt: TGTGCCAGCAGTCCTGGGACTAGCGGGGGGGCTTTCAATGAGCAGTTCTTC

j_gene: TRBJ2-1
d_gene: TRBD2
v_gene: TRBV30
abundance: NA
CDR3aa: CAWGGGGAYNEQFF
CDR3nt: TGTGCCTGGGGCGGCGGGGGGGCCTACAATGAGCAGTTCTTC

j_gene: TRBJ1-1
d_gene: NA
v_gene: TRBV7-8
abundance: NA
CDR3aa: CAIGGRYTEAFF
CDR3nt: TGTGCCATCGGGGGACGGTACACTGAAGCTTTCTTT

j_gene: TRBJ1-6
d_gene: TRBD1
v_gene: TRBV19
abundance: NA
CDR3aa: CASRTDRGNSPLHF
CDR3nt: TGTGCCAGTAGGACCGACAGGGGGAATTCACCCCTCCACTTT

j_gene: TRBJ1-2
d_gene: TRBD1
v_gene: TRBV19
abundance: NA
CDR3aa: CASIAQGALGAGYTF
CDR3nt: TGTGCCAGTATCGCACAGGGGGCTTTAGGCGCTGGCTACACCTTC

j_gene: TRBJ2-1
d_gene: TRBD2
v_gene: TRBV5-6
abundance: NA
CDR3aa: CASSSGGLARYEQFF
CDR3nt: TGTGCCAGCAGCTCCGGCGGACTAGCGAGGTATGAGCAGTTCTTC